The source of this TCR beta chain is a study of early T cells in non-severe SARS-CoV-2 infection. Each cDNA molecule carried a unique molecular identifier. One entry per CDR3 protein, called by TCRdb with MiXCR from the 5' RACE reads. The sample contains about 26,000 distinct CDR3 sequences, about 5.1% of which appear only once. Trimming removed 4 bases at V and 7 bases at J, with 10 bases between. The germline gives CDR1 LGHNA, CDR2 YNFKEQ. The CDR3 covers 13 residues. This clonotype has only a few counts. The V gene is TRBV4-2, the J gene TRBJ1-4, with D possibly matching TRBD1 (6 bases). The specimen sequenced was whole blood. The clonotype originates from an adult who was a healthcare worker with PCR-confirmed SARS-CoV-2 infection or an uninfected control (not recorded which). CDR3 amino acids: CASSPRTAEKLFF. The CDR3 nucleotides read TGTGCCAGCAGCCCGAGGACAGCTGAAAAACTGTTTTTT.